The clone carrying this T cell receptor (beta chain) occurred a few times. Its target is unknown. TCRdb analysed the RT-PCR reads with MiXCR anew, one entry per CDR3 protein. The table includes a few hundred thousand distinct CDR3 sequences, 21% detected once. These data come from a study of response to subunit inactivated influenza vaccine. Study conclusions and caveats: Seasonal influenza vaccination, on each occasion, was suggested by the authors to recruit few new T cells.

This CDR3 has 14 residues. The germline CDR1 and CDR2 sequences are MNHNY and SVGAGI (reference sequence). Trimming took off 8 bases at V and 3 bases at J, with 14 bases between the two ends. This sequence joins TRBV6-6 and TRBJ1-5, with TRBD1 as a possible D gene (6 bases). The specimen was PBMCs from blood, collected around 22 months after vaccination. This TCR was sampled from a man aged 50 to 69 who received an inactivated influenza vaccine. CDR3 sequence: CASDRTATNQPQHF. In DNA, the CDR3 is TGTGCCAGCGACCGGACAGCCACCAATCAGCCCCAGCATTTT.